The clone carrying this T cell receptor beta chain has just a few counts. The data derive from a study of glioma-infiltrating T cells after dendritic cell vaccination. Turning to the study itself: Dendritic cell vaccination trial patients had either newly diagnosed or recurrent glioblastoma. Between the early 2000s and the early 2010s, patients got autologous tumor lysate-pulsed dendritic cell vaccines.

The CDR3 covers 13 residues. Germline V CDR1 and CDR2: SNHLY, FYNNEI. After removal of 5 bases from V and 8 bases from J, the junction contained 5 bases not matched to a gene. Assay: immunoSEQ multiplex PCR; the TCRdb copy retains only in-frame clones and omits some. Of about 92,000 clones listed, over 75% are singletons. This clonotype was sampled from a human donor with glioblastoma. This specimen consisted of blood, obtained before dendritic cell vaccination. The J gene is TRBJ1-4, the V gene TRBV2, with 7 bases aligning to TRBD1. CDR3 nucleotide sequence: TGTGCCAGCAGTTCCGGGACAGTGGAAAAACTGTTTTTT. It encodes CASSSGTVEKLFF.